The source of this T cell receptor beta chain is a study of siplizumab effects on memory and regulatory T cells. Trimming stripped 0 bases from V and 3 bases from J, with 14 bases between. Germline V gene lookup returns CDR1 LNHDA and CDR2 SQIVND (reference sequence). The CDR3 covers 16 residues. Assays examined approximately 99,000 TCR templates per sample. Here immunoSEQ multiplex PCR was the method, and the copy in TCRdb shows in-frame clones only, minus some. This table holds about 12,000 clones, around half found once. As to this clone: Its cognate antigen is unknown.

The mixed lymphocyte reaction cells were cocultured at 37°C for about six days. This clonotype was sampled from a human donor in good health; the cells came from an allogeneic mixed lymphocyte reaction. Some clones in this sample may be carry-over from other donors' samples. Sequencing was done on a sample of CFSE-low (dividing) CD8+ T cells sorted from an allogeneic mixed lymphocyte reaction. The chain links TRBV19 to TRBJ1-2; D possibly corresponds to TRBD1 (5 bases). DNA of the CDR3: TGTGCCAGTAGTATAGATCTGGCAGGGATTTACTATGGCTACACCTTC. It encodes CASSIDLAGIYYGYTF.